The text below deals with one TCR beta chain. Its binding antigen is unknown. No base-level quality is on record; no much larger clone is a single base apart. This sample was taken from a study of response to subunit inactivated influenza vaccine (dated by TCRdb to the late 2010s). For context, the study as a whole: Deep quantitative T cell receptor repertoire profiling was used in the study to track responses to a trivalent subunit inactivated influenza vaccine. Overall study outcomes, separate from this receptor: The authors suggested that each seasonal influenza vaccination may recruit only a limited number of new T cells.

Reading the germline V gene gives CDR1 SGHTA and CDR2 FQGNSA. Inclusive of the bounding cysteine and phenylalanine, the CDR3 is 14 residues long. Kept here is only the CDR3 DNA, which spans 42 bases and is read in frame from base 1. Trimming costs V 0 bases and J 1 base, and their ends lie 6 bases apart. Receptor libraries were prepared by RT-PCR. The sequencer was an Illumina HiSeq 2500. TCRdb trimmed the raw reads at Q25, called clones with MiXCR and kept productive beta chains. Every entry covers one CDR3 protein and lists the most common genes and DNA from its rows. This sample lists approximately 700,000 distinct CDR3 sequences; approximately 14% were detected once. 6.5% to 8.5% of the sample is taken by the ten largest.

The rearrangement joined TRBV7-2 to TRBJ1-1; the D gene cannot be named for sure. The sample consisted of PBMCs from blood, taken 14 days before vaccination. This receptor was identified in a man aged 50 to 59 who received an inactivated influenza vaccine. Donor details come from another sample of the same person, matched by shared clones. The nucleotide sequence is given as TGTGCCAGCAGCTTAGCCCGGGAGAACACTGAAGCTTTCTTT. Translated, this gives CASSLARENTEAFF.